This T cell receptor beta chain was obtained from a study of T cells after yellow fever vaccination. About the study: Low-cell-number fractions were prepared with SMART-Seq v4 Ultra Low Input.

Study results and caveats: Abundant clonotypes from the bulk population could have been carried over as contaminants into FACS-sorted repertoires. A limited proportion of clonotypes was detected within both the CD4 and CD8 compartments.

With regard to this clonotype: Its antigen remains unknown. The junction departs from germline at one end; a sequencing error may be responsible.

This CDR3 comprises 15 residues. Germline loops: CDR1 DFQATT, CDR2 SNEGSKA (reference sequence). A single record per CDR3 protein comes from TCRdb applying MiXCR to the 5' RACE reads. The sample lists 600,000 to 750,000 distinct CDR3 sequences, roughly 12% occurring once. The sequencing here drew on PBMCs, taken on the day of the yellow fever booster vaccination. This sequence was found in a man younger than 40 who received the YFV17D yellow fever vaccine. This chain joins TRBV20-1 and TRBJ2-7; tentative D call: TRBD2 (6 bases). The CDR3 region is CSARDLGLPAYEKYF. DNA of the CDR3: TGCAGTGCTAGAGATTTGGGACTCCCCGCCTACGAGAAGTACTTC.